This passage covers 7 T cell receptor beta chains from one sample sequenced in a study of cytotoxic CD8 clonotypes in ibrutinib-treated CLL. Clones were read by immunoSEQ multiplex PCR, and TCRdb kept only the in-frame ones, dropping some. This table holds about 76,000 clones, 70% to 90% found once. The sequences come from PBMCs, collected before ibrutinib treatment. These receptors originate from a human donor with chronic lymphocytic leukemia.

The V and J genes are TRBV21-1 and TRBJ1-5. TRBV21-1 is classified as a pseudogene. This CDR3 has 14 residues. CDR3 loop: CASSTGEGHQPQHF. The CDR3, as DNA: TGTGCCAGCAGCACCGGAGAGGGGCATCAGCCCCAGCATTTT.

The CDR3 DNA reads as TGTGCCAGTAGTATAGCGGGGACAGGGAACACTGAAGCTTTCTTT. Residues: CASSIAGTGNTEAFF. This chain joins TRBV19 and TRBJ1-1; 8 bases line up with TRBD1. Germline V CDR1 and CDR2: LNHDA, SQIVND (reference sequence). J lost 1 base, V lost 1 base, and 2 bases had no gene match. The length of the CDR3 is 15 residues. Full variable domain (outside the CDR3, taken from reference TRBV19 and TRBJ1-1): DGGITQSPKYLFRKEGQNVTLSCEQNLNHDAMYWYRQDPGQGLRLIYYSQIVNDFQKGDIAEGYSVSREKKESFPLTVTSAQKNPTAFYLCASSIAGTGNTEAFFGQGTRLTVV.

About this clone itself: At one of its ends the junction is not consistent with the germline gene, which may arise from a read error. This chain links TRBV7-9 with TRBJ2-7; 9 nucleotides match TRBD1. The germline V gene encodes CDR1 SEHNR and CDR2 FQNEAQ (reference sequence). The CDR3 loop spans 16 amino acids. Written as DNA, the CDR3 is TGTGCCAGCAGCCCCGTGGCGGGACAGGGATCCTCCGAGCAGTACTTC. This sequence encodes CASSPVAGQGSSEQYF.

This chain joins TRBV19 and TRBJ1-3, with D uncertain. Germline V gene lookup returns CDR1 LNHDA and CDR2 SQIVND (reference sequence). Trimming stripped 5 bases from V and 0 bases from J, with 5 bases between. The CDR3 extends over 13 amino acids. The CDR3 is CASSPGSGNTIYF. In nucleotides, the CDR3 is TGTGCCAGTAGTCCGGGCTCTGGAAACACCATATATTTT. The variable domain in full, completed from reference TRBV19 and TRBJ1-3, reads DGGITQSPKYLFRKEGQNVTLSCEQNLNHDAMYWYRQDPGQGLRLIYYSQIVNDFQKGDIAEGYSVSREKKESFPLTVTSAQKNPTAFYLCASSPGSGNTIYFGEGSWLTVV.

The V gene is TRBV30, the J gene TRBJ2-5; 7 bases align to TRBD2. Per germline, CDR1 GTSNPN and CDR2 SVGIG (reference sequence). J was trimmed by 1 base and V by 5 bases; bases with no gene match: 7. This CDR3 spans 14 amino acids. The CDR3 coding sequence is TGTGCCTGGGGGGGAGGGAACCTCCAAGAGACCCAGTACTTC. It codes for CAWGGGNLQETQYF. The full variable domain, completed using reference TRBV30 and TRBJ2-5, is SQTIHQWPATLVQPVGSPLSLECTVEGTSNPNLYWYRQAAGRGLQLLFYSVGIGQISSEVPQNLSASRPQDRQFILSSKKLLLSDSGFYLCAWGGGNLQETQYFGPGTRLLVL.

The chain has TRBV10-3 and TRBJ2-3; 10 nucleotides agree with TRBD2. CDR1 and CDR2 (germline): ENHRY, SYGVKD. This CDR3 has 13 amino acids. Unmatched junction bases numbered 2, after V lost 8 bases and J lost 3 bases. The CDR3 nucleotides read TGTGCCATCCAGCGGGAGGGAACAGATACGCAGTATTTT. Translation: CAIQREGTDTQYF.

The chain's CDR3 is CASQFLGGNTDTQYF. In nucleotides, the CDR3 is TGTGCCAGTCAATTCCTAGGCGGGAACACAGATACGCAGTATTTT. The gene calls are TRBV7-8 and TRBJ2-3; maybe TRBD2 (6 bases). Per the germline V gene, CDR1 is SGHVS and CDR2 is FQNEAQ. The V gene lost 9 bases and the J gene lost 2 bases, with 18 bases spanning the gap. This CDR3 contains 15 residues.